These 20 T cell receptor beta chains share one sample of origin, sequenced in a study of shared clonotypes between healthy human individuals. TCRdb's table, derived via immunoSEQ multiplex PCR, lists solely in-frame clones and lacks some. Among about 600,000 clones, around 95% were seen once, and the ten largest hold 0.085% to 0.11%. Positive CCR7 selection of CD45RO-negative cells yielded the naive CD8 cells, and terminally differentiated effector memory CD45RA+ cells were excluded. Sequencing was carried out using naive CD8+ T cells sorted from blood. The source of these receptors is a woman younger than 45 in good health.

CDR3 nucleotides: TGCAGCGTTGAGTACACCGGGGAGCTGTTTTTT. It codes for CSVEYTGELFF. The chain couples TRBV29-1 to TRBJ2-2; D remains unclear. CDR3 length: 11 amino acids. Germline values: CDR1 SQVTM, CDR2 ANQGSEA. V was pared by 3 bases and J by 3 bases, with 2 bases between.

The J gene is TRBJ2-1, the V gene TRBV29-1, with 10 bases aligning to TRBD2. Germline V gives CDR1 SQVTM, CDR2 ANQGSEA. Trimming at V came to 5 bases and at J to 0 bases, leaving 16 bases not matched to a gene. The CDR3 extends over 19 amino acids. The CDR3 is CSVKAPVGVAGGSYNEQFF. In nucleotides, the CDR3 is TGCAGCGTTAAAGCTCCCGTAGGGGTAGCGGGGGGCTCCTACAATGAGCAGTTCTTC.

The chain employs TRBV9 and TRBJ1-5; 7 bases agree with TRBD1. The CDR3 length is 15 residues. Germline values: CDR1 SGDLS, CDR2 YYNGEE. Trimming cost V 3 bases and J 2 bases; bases outside gene matches: 5. The CDR3 DNA follows: TGTGCCAGCAGCGCCCGGGACAGCCGCAATCAGCCCCAGCATTTT. Its protein is CASSARDSRNQPQHF.

J is TRBJ1-1 and V is TRBV14; no reliable D call. The germline CDR1 and CDR2 sequences are SGHDN and FVKESK. The CDR3 is made up of 16 amino acids. Trimming shortened V by 1 base and J by 0 bases, and 12 bases separated the two germline ends. The CDR3 spells CASSQGSSLMNTEAFF. The CDR3 DNA is TGTGCCAGCAGCCAAGGGTCGTCCCTCATGAACACTGAAGCTTTCTTT.

DNA for the CDR3: TGTGCCAGTAGTGCTCGGGACAGGGGGACCAACAATGAGCAGTTCTTC. This sequence encodes CASSARDRGTNNEQFF. This sequence joins TRBV19 and TRBJ2-1; 11 bases fit TRBD1. The J segment lost 5 bases and the V segment lost 5 bases, leaving 8 bases of the junction unmatched. From germline, CDR1 is LNHDA and CDR2 SQIVND (reference sequence). The CDR3 has 16 amino acids.

The CDR3 DNA reads TGTGCCAGCAGTTACTCCCGTGTATTGGATGAGCAGTTCTTC. Translated: CASSYSRVLDEQFF. The rearrangement links TRBV6-5 to TRBJ2-1; D remains unclear. The CDR3 is 14 residues long. CDR1 and CDR2 (germline): MNHEY, SVGAGI. Trimming took off 0 bases at V and 8 bases at J, with 11 bases between the two ends.

V gene TRBV27 combines with J gene TRBJ2-5; D is undetermined. The J call could be wrong; TRBJ2-7 is a better fit for the DNA end. The length of the CDR3 is 12 residues. Germline values: CDR1 MNHEY, CDR2 SMNVEV (reference sequence). In DNA form, the CDR3 reads TGTGCCAGCAGTCTTCTCTCCTACGAGCAGTACTTC. This encodes CASSLLSYEQYF.

J is TRBJ2-1 and V is TRBV9, with TRBD1 as a possible D gene (5 bases). Trimming removed 0 bases from V and 6 bases from J, with 7 bases in between. CDR3 length equals 13 residues. The germline V gene encodes CDR1 SGDLS and CDR2 YYNGEE. The CDR3 loop reads CASSVGTLNEQFF. In DNA form, the CDR3 reads TGTGCCAGCAGCGTAGGGACACTCAATGAGCAGTTCTTC.

The chain couples TRBV30 to TRBJ2-5; D call uncertain. Germline V gene sequence: CDR1 GTSNPN, CDR2 SVGIG (reference sequence). V dropped 6 bases and J dropped 5 bases, with 7 bases sitting between them. The CDR3 has 10 residues. CDR3 amino acids: CACLGETQYF. The DNA for the CDR3 is TGTGCCTGCCTAGGGGAGACCCAGTACTTC.

The chain combines TRBV23-1 with TRBJ1-1, with unresolved D. TRBV23-1 is sorted into the ORF group, with uncertain function. The CDR3 loop spans 13 amino acids. Between the trimmed V and J ends, which lost 4 bases and 1 base, there was a span of 7 bases. The CDR3, as DNA: TGCGCCAGCAGTCGTTCTAAGAACACTGAAGCTTTCTTT. It codes for CASSRSKNTEAFF.

The chain couples TRBV28 to TRBJ2-7, with D perhaps TRBD1 (6 bases). CDR1 MDHEN and CDR2 SYDVKM come from the germline V gene. V was clipped by 2 bases and J by 2 bases, with 13 bases between them. CDR3 size: 15 residues. The CDR3 spells CASSLTLRGPYEQYF. In DNA form, the CDR3 reads TGTGCCAGCAGTTTAACTCTCAGGGGTCCCTACGAGCAGTACTTC.

The chain combines TRBV19 with TRBJ2-7; D uncertain. V gave up 4 bases and J gave up 3 bases, with 1 base separating them. Germline CDR1 is LNHDA and CDR2 is SQIVND (reference sequence). The CDR3 length is 10 residues. CDR3 loop: CASSSYEQYF. The DNA of the CDR3 is TGTGCCAGTAGTAGCTACGAGCAGTACTTC.

The DNA for the CDR3 is TGCGCCAGCAGACTCCTAGGACAGGGCTACGAGCAGTACTTC. Translation: CASRLLGQGYEQYF. This chain joins TRBV5-1 and TRBJ2-7; 8 bases match TRBD1. V was clipped by 5 bases and J by 3 bases; unmatched bases: 7. This CDR3 spans 14 amino acids. The germline gives CDR1 SGHRS, CDR2 YFSETQ.

The chain has TRBV6-4 and TRBJ1-1; D gene ambiguous. Trimming pared 0 bases from V and 6 bases from J, leaving 8 bases between. Germline lookup yields CDR1 MRHNA and CDR2 SNTAGT. The CDR3 is 13 amino acids. The CDR3 DNA sequence: TGTGCCAGCAGTGACTCGGCGATGTCTGAAGCTTTCTTT. It yields the protein CASSDSAMSEAFF.

The chain joins TRBV27 to TRBJ2-7; 7 nucleotides agree with TRBD2. Losses at the gene ends were 4 bases for V and 4 bases for J; bases not matched to a gene: 10. The CDR3 is 15 amino acids. Per the germline V gene, CDR1 is MNHEY and CDR2 is SMNVEV (reference sequence). The DNA of the CDR3 is TGTGCCAGCAGTTCCACCCTAGCGGCCTTTTACGAGCAGTACTTC. Translated, it gives CASSSTLAAFYEQYF.

Notes on this clone: Other nucleotide sequences from this sample produce the same CDR3. The chain carries TRBV27 and TRBJ2-7, with TRBD1 identical over 10 bases. The junction had 1 base not matched to a gene; V was cut back by 3 bases and J by 2 bases. This CDR3 spans 14 amino acids. Germline-derived CDR1 and CDR2 are MNHEY and SMNVEV (reference sequence). Written as DNA, the CDR3 is TGTGCCAGCAGTTTCGGGACAGGGGCCTACGAGCAGTACTTC. Amino acid sequence: CASSFGTGAYEQYF.

This clone occurred a few times. The chain links TRBV11-2 to TRBJ1-2; the D is unclear. V dropped 5 bases and J dropped 8 bases, with 9 bases sitting between them. The V gene's germline CDR1 is SGHAT and CDR2 FQNNGV. This CDR3 is built from 11 residues. Here the CDR3 DNA reads TGTGCCAGCAGCACGGGGTCAGGCTACACCTTC. This translates into CASSTGSGYTF.

The CDR3 reads CASSLGQGKFNEQFF. The CDR3 nucleotides read TGTGCCAGCAGCCTGGGACAGGGTAAATTCAATGAGCAGTTCTTC. J is TRBJ2-1 and V is TRBV7-8; the match to TRBD1 covers 9 bases. This CDR3 contains 15 residues. Trimming at V came to 5 bases and at J to 6 bases, leaving 8 bases not matched to a gene. Germline V lookup: CDR1 SGHVS, CDR2 FQNEAQ.

This chain joins TRBV6-1 and TRBJ2-7; possibly TRBD2 for D (6 bases). Germline CDR1 reads MNHNS; CDR2 reads SASEGT. V lost 3 bases and J lost 3, with 9 bases in between. The CDR3 length is 13 residues. The CDR3 loop is CASSDRGYYEQYF. The CDR3 coding sequence is TGTGCCAGCAGTGATCGGGGGTACTACGAGCAGTACTTC.

The chain links TRBV5-4 to TRBJ2-1; D gene unclear. Looked up from germline, CDR1 is SGHNT and CDR2 is YYREEE (reference sequence). V lost 1 base to trimming and J lost 6 bases, with 8 bases between them. The CDR3 has 13 residues. DNA for the CDR3: TGTGCCAGCAGCTTGATATCGGCCAATGAGCAGTTCTTC. This gives the protein CASSLISANEQFF.